This TCR beta chain was documented in a study of blood T cells in healthy people across ages. Whole-study results and caveats: Higher naive T cell percentage went strongly together with higher TCR beta diversity.

A sample-barcoded 5' primer and a J-beta primer mix were used in a second PCR of about 7 to 12 cycles. Every cDNA was tagged by a template-switch adaptor with 12 random nucleotides. One entry per CDR3 protein, called by TCRdb with MiXCR from the 5' RACE reads. The sample carries roughly 900,000 distinct CDR3 sequences, 45% to 50% recorded once. The CDR3 is 14 amino acids. Germline V gene sequence: CDR1 KGHDR, CDR2 SFDVKD. After removal of 7 bases from V and 5 bases from J, the junction contained 5 bases not matched to a gene. Donation came from healthy Caucasian individuals in Russia who were aged 6 to 90. This clonotype was counted only a few times. Antigen unknown.

The V and J genes are TRBV24-1 and TRBJ2-3, with TRBD1 matching 10 bases. Sequenced input: blood. The receptor's source is a man aged 30-40 years in good health. The CDR3 here is CATSPGQGIDTQYF. The CDR3 region has the DNA TGTGCCACCAGCCCGGGACAGGGGATAGATACGCAGTATTTT.